These 27 T cell receptor beta chains came from one sample sequenced in a study of blood T cell repertoires in COVID-19. Clones were sequenced by immunoSEQ multiplex PCR, and TCRdb holds only the in-frame ones, with some missing. The sample yields roughly 300,000 clones, 75% to 95% seen once. The sample consisted of PBMCs or T cells enriched from blood (not recorded which). These receptor sequences come from a woman aged 25-40 years who had recovered from COVID-19.

This sequence joins TRBV19 and TRBJ2-5; 8 positions match TRBD2. Germline V gene data show CDR1 as LNHDA and CDR2 as SQIVND (reference sequence). The V gene end was trimmed by 1 base and the J gene end by 2 bases; junction bases not matched to a gene: 9. The CDR3 loop spans 17 amino acids. The DNA for the CDR3 is TGTGCCAGTAGTATAGCGGGAGGGCTTGCGGGGCAAGAGACCCAGTACTTC. Translating it yields CASSIAGGLAGQETQYF.

V and J are TRBV4-3 and TRBJ2-7; 9 positions match TRBD1. The CDR3 is 14 amino acids. The V and J ends lost 4 bases and 2 bases, in that order; junction bases with no gene match: 3. Looked up from germline, CDR1 is LGHNA and CDR2 is YSLEER. The CDR3 is CASSLWTGAYEQYF. CDR3 bases: TGCGCCAGCAGCCTCTGGACAGGGGCCTACGAGCAGTACTTC.

The V and J genes are TRBV27 and TRBJ1-2; 7 bases map to TRBD1. The length of the CDR3 is 15 residues. CDR1 is MNHEY and CDR2 is SMNVEV in the germline V gene (reference sequence). V lost 6 bases and J lost 1; bases outside the gene matches: 8. DNA for the CDR3: TGTGCCAGCAGCCACGGGACAGCTTTTAACTATGGCTACACCTTC. Translating gives CASSHGTAFNYGYTF.

The chain employs TRBV28 and TRBJ1-2; 8 bases map to TRBD1. The CDR3 spans 15 residues. Germline loops: CDR1 MDHEN, CDR2 SYDVKM. With V trimmed by 4 bases and J by 3 bases, 7 bases remained unmatched. This chain's CDR3 is CASSSSGGGHYGYTF. CDR3 nucleotides: TGTGCCAGCAGTTCCTCAGGGGGCGGTCACTATGGCTACACCTTC.

The chain couples TRBV5-1 to TRBJ1-1; TRBD1 aligns across 8 bases. CDR1 is SGHRS, CDR2 YFSETQ, per germline. Trimming removed 4 bases from V and 2 bases from J; junction bases left unmatched: 7. The CDR3 loop spans 15 amino acids. The CDR3 bases are TGCGCCAGCAGCCCTCAGGGGGCGGGAAACACTGAAGCTTTCTTT. This translates into CASSPQGAGNTEAFF.

The chain couples TRBV27 to TRBJ1-1; weak D call: TRBD1 (6 bases). The CDR3 extends over 14 amino acids. V shed 3 bases and J shed 2 bases, with 10 bases lying between them. Germline CDR1 is MNHEY and CDR2 is SMNVEV (reference sequence). In DNA, the CDR3 is TGTGCCAGCAGTTTCGGACAGAGTAACACTGAAGCTTTCTTT. It yields the protein CASSFGQSNTEAFF.

The chain has TRBV10-2 and TRBJ2-5; TRBD2 is a possible D gene (5 bases). This CDR3 is 16 amino acids long. V lost 6 bases, J lost 5 bases, and 22 bases lay in between. The V gene's germline CDR1 is WSHSY and CDR2 SAAADI. As DNA, the CDR3 is TGCGCCAGCAGGTCTATTACCGGTGGGCGCGGGGAGACCCAGTACTTC. Its protein is CASRSITGGRGETQYF.

The CDR3 region has the DNA TGCGCCAGCAGCTTGGTGGGACAGGGGACCGGGGAGCTGTTTTTT. Translating gives CASSLVGQGTGELFF. The chain joins TRBV5-1 to TRBJ2-2, with TRBD1 matching over 10 bases. The length of the CDR3 is 15 residues. Germline assignment: CDR1 SGHRS and CDR2 YFSETQ. The V gene end was trimmed by 0 bases and the J gene end by 5 bases; junction bases not matched to a gene: 1.

The chain is built from TRBV5-1 and TRBJ1-4, with a tentative D call TRBD1 (6 bases). The V end was cut by 4 bases, the J end by 4 bases, with 11 bases between. There are 14 residues in the CDR3. Germline V gene lookup returns CDR1 SGHRS and CDR2 YFSETQ. This CDR3 reads CASSMSRGNEKLFF. Here the CDR3 DNA reads TGCGCCAGCAGCATGAGCAGGGGTAATGAAAAACTGTTTTTT.

In this sample, this clone turned up once. The chain combines TRBV11-2 with TRBJ2-3; 13 bases map to TRBD2. V dropped 5 bases and J dropped 4; count of bases not matched to a gene: 9. This CDR3 is 17 amino acids long. The germline V gene encodes CDR1 SGHAT and CDR2 FQNNGV. Written as DNA, the CDR3 is TGTGCCAGCAGCCGCCGGACTAGCGGGAGTGGGGCAGATACGCAGTATTTT. Translation gives CASSRRTSGSGADTQYF.

This rearrangement joins TRBV12-3 or TRBV12-4 to TRBJ1-5; 8 bases fit TRBD1. J was trimmed by 7 bases and V by 7 bases; bases with no gene match: 6. The length of the CDR3 is 13 residues. The CDR3 DNA follows: TGTGCCAGCACTTCAGACAGGGGCCAGCCCCAGCATTTT. This codes for CASTSDRGQPQHF.

The rearrangement joins TRBV7-2 to TRBJ1-6, with 8 bases identical to TRBD1. The germline CDR1 and CDR2 sequences are SGHTA and FQGNSA. Losses at the gene ends were 2 bases for V and 10 bases for J; bases not matched to a gene: 4. This CDR3 comprises 14 residues. The CDR3 protein is CASSLNRGESPLHF. The CDR3 coding sequence is TGTGCCAGCAGCTTAAACAGGGGGGAATCACCCCTCCACTTT. Full variable domain (remainder filled in from reference TRBV7-2 and TRBJ1-6): GAGVSQSPSNKVTEKGKDVELRCDPISGHTALYWYRQSLGQGLEFLIYFQGNSAPDKSGLPSDRFSAERTGGSVSTLTIQRTQQEDSAVYLCASSLNRGESPLHFGNGTRLTVT.

The chain is built from TRBV19 and TRBJ1-2, with a tentative D call TRBD1 (6 bases). CDR3 size: 13 residues. Germline CDR1 LNHDA, CDR2 SQIVND (reference sequence). The V and J ends lost 5 bases and 4 bases respectively, with 11 bases between them. The CDR3 reads CASSSGQRYGYTF. For the CDR3, the DNA is TGTGCCAGTAGTTCAGGACAGCGCTATGGCTACACCTTC.

The chain recombines TRBV11-3 with TRBJ2-3; D is possibly TRBD2 (5 bases). The CDR3 runs to 13 residues. The ends were cut back, 1 base at V and 6 bases at J, with 8 bases in the middle. The germline V gene encodes CDR1 SGHNT and CDR2 YENEEA. The CDR3 DNA follows: TGTGCCAGCAGCTTAGGGACTTCCGATACGCAGTATTTT. This sequence encodes CASSLGTSDTQYF.

The chain is built from TRBV23-1 and TRBJ1-1; 8 bases align to TRBD1. TRBV23-1 is an open reading frame, and its role is uncertain. V trimming: 2 bases; J trimming: 0 bases; junction bases outside the gene matches: 11. The CDR3 extends over 18 amino acids. The CDR3 nucleotides are TGCGCCAGCAGTCAAACTTCTAGGGACAGGTTCATGAACACTGAAGCTTTCTTT. It encodes CASSQTSRDRFMNTEAFF.

This chain joins TRBV7-9 and TRBJ1-2; 9 bases are a match to TRBD1. Germline lookup yields CDR1 SEHNR and CDR2 FQNEAQ (reference sequence). This CDR3 has 13 amino acids. J lost 8 bases, V lost 4 bases, and 5 bases had no gene match. The DNA of the CDR3 is TGTGCCAGCAGCTCCCGGACAGGGGAAGGCTACACCTTC. This codes for CASSSRTGEGYTF.

The rearrangement links TRBV5-5 to TRBJ2-5; TRBD1 matches 9 bases. CDR3 length: 16 amino acids. Germline loops: CDR1 SGHKS, CDR2 YYEKEE (reference sequence). With V trimmed by 3 bases and J by 2 bases, 8 bases remained unmatched. The CDR3 reads CASSWGQGRGQETQYF. CDR3 sequence (DNA): TGTGCCAGCAGCTGGGGACAGGGAAGGGGGCAAGAGACCCAGTACTTC.

The chain couples TRBV28 to TRBJ2-5; 7 bases are a match to TRBD2. Germline V gene sequence: CDR1 MDHEN, CDR2 SYDVKM. CDR3 length: 17 amino acids. V lost 3 bases and J lost 5; bases outside the gene matches: 15. The CDR3 DNA reads as TGTGCCAGCAGTTTTATCCTGGGGAGGGCCCTCCAGGAGACCCAGTACTTC. Encoded protein: CASSFILGRALQETQYF.

The V call is TRBV5-8, the J call TRBJ1-6; TRBD1 is a possible D gene (5 bases). Germline assignment: CDR1 SGHTS and CDR2 YDEGEE. Deletions cut 4 bases from V and 10 bases from J, with 18 bases between. The CDR3 length is 15 residues. This CDR3 is CASSTRVLRGSPLHF. The CDR3 DNA reads TGTGCCAGCAGCACCAGGGTCCTAAGAGGATCACCCCTCCACTTT.

The rearrangement uses TRBV29-1 and TRBJ2-6; maybe TRBD1 (5 bases). The CDR3 consists of 14 residues. The germline CDR1 and CDR2 sequences are SQVTM and ANQGSEA. V was cut by 4 bases and J by 3 bases, with 10 bases left in between. The CDR3 DNA follows: TGCAGCGTTGTCCCCCAGGGTGGGGCCAACGTCCTGACTTTC. This sequence encodes CSVVPQGGANVLTF.

CDR3 region: CASSPETGGQPQHF. The CDR3 DNA reads as TGTGCCAGCAGCCCTGAAACGGGTGGACAGCCCCAGCATTTT. The V gene is TRBV7-3, the J gene TRBJ1-5; no clear D. The CDR3 runs to 14 residues. CDR1 SGHTA and CDR2 FQGTGA come from the germline V gene. V shed 5 bases and J shed 7 bases, with 15 bases lying between them.

J is TRBJ2-1 and V is TRBV24-1; D might be TRBD2 (6 bases). The germline gives CDR1 KGHDR, CDR2 SFDVKD. The CDR3 is 14 amino acids. With 0 bases removed from V and 6 bases from J, the gap between germline ends came to 8 bases. The CDR3 loop reads CATSDLVGGNEQFF. DNA of the CDR3: TGTGCCACCAGTGATTTGGTGGGGGGCAATGAGCAGTTCTTC.

This clone appeared once. The rearrangement uses TRBV10-3 and TRBJ2-1, with TRBD2 identical over 9 bases. The CDR3 has 15 residues. Germline lookup yields CDR1 ENHRY and CDR2 SYGVKD. V shed 3 bases, J shed 3 bases, and the junction held 3 bases outside the gene matches. In DNA, the CDR3 is TGTGCCATCAGTGACCGGACTAGCGACTACAATGAGCAGTTCTTC. This translates into CAISDRTSDYNEQFF.

The V and J genes are TRBV15 and TRBJ2-2; 13 bases agree with TRBD2. Per the germline V gene, CDR1 is LNHNV and CDR2 is YYDKDF (reference sequence). The CDR3 extends over 19 amino acids. V dropped 2 bases and J dropped 6; count of bases not matched to a gene: 12. The chain's CDR3 is CATSRKVRTSGSHAGELFF. CDR3 DNA sequence: TGTGCCACCAGCAGAAAAGTGAGGACTAGCGGGAGTCATGCCGGGGAGCTGTTTTTT.

V usage is TRBV3-1 (or the pseudogene TRBV3-2) and J usage is TRBJ2-3; TRBD2 aligns across 7 bases. Germline V gene data show CDR1 as LGHDT and CDR2 as YNNKEL (reference sequence). The CDR3 spans 15 residues. The ends lost 4 bases at V and 1 base at J; junction bases unmatched: 5. Written as DNA, the CDR3 is TGTGCCAGCAGCCTACTGGGAGGGGGCACAGATACGCAGTATTTT. Translating gives CASSLLGGGTDTQYF.

This clone was found once. The rearrangement joins TRBV30 to TRBJ2-7, with 8 bases aligning to TRBD2. CDR1 GTSNPN and CDR2 SVGIG come from the germline V gene (reference sequence). J was trimmed by 6 bases and V by 2 bases; bases with no gene match: 12. This CDR3 contains 15 residues. Here the CDR3 DNA reads TGTGCCTGGAGTAGCGGGAGTGGGTTAACTCGCGAGCAGTACTTC. This sequence encodes CAWSSGSGLTREQYF.

The rearrangement joins TRBV4-3 to TRBJ2-2; D may be TRBD1 (5 bases). The germline V gene encodes CDR1 LGHNA and CDR2 YSLEER. This CDR3 region has 15 residues. V was cut by 0 bases and J by 7 bases, with 12 bases left in between. This chain's CDR3 is CASSQDGRDDGELFF. DNA for the CDR3: TGCGCCAGCAGCCAAGACGGCAGGGATGACGGGGAGCTGTTTTTT.